The rows below give T cell receptor beta chains drawn from one sample of a study of T cell changes during pregnancy in multiple sclerosis. Profiling relied on immunoSEQ multiplex PCR, and the TCRdb table lists in-frame clones only, not all of them. The sample yields some 40,000 clones, around nine tenths seen once. The specimen comprised CD8+ T cells from peripheral blood mononuclear cells, sampled in the first trimester of pregnancy. The receptors derive from a female donor with multiple sclerosis, enrolled in a pregnancy study. The CDR3 runs from the conserved cysteine through the conserved F or W. A D gene is named only where the DNA matches it firmly. The size entry is marked missing in some rows and otherwise reads once, few, many or a size class.

TRBJ1-1 | TRBV9 | few | - | CASSVEGDPGNTEAFF | TGTGCCAGCAGCGTAGAAGGGGATCCGGGGAACACTGAAGCTTTCTTT
TRBJ1-1 | TRBV19 | - | TRBD1 | CASSIKGTGWPEAFF | TGTGCCAGTAGTATAAAGGGGACAGGGTGGCCTGAAGCTTTCTTT
TRBJ1-2 | TRBV9 | - | TRBD1 | CASSVGDRNYGYTF | TGTGCCAGCAGCGTAGGGGACAGGAACTATGGCTACACCTTC
TRBJ2-7 | TRBV27 | - | - | CASSPSAYEQYF | TGTGCCAGCAGTCCTTCCGCCTACGAGCAGTACTTC
TRBJ1-5 | TRBV27 | - | TRBD1 | CASSLGTLTGGLEPQHF | TGTGCCAGCAGTCTAGGGACCTTGACAGGGGGCCTGGAGCCCCAGCATTTT
TRBJ2-5 | TRBV9 | - | TRBD2 | CASGRGGGPQETQYF | TGTGCCAGCGGCCGTGGCGGGGGGCCCCAAGAGACCCAGTACTTC
TRBJ2-5 | TRBV7-9 | - | - | CASSPEGELGTQYF | TGTGCCAGCAGCCCCGAGGGGGAGTTAGGGACCCAGTACTTC
TRBJ1-6 | TRBV11-2 | - | TRBD1 | CASSSWDRRYSPLHF | TGTGCCAGCAGCTCATGGGACAGGAGATATTCACCCCTCCACTTT
TRBJ1-4 | TRBV6-4 | medium-sized | - | CASSKGETEKLFF | TGTGCCAGCAGTAAGGGGGAAACTGAAAAACTGTTTTTT
TRBJ2-1 | TRBV9 | few | TRBD2 | CASSVEAGGGIEQFF | TGTGCCAGCAGCGTAGAGGCCGGGGGGGGGATTGAGCAGTTCTTC
TRBJ2-7 | TRBV6-1 | - | TRBD1 | CASSEAGRGIYEQYF | TGTGCCAGCAGTGAAGCTGGCAGGGGGATCTACGAGCAGTACTTC
TRBJ1-5 | TRBV9 | - | TRBD1 | CASSAGQGNQPQHF | TGTGCCAGCAGCGCCGGACAGGGCAATCAGCCCCAGCATTTT
TRBJ1-1 | TRBV7-9 | - | - | CASNQVVPGETEAFF | TGTGCCAGCAACCAGGTGGTGCCCGGGGAGACTGAAGCTTTCTTT
TRBJ2-7 | TRBV19 | - | TRBD1 | CASSTGTGGYEQYF | TGTGCCAGTAGTACCGGGACAGGGGGCTACGAGCAGTACTTC
TRBJ1-3 | TRBV13 | - | - | CASSLVPGRGNTIYF | TGTGCCAGCAGCTTAGTCCCGGGAAGAGGGAACACCATATATTTT
TRBJ2-3 | TRBV11-3 | once | TRBD2 | CASSLGGSYGGADTQYF | TGTGCCAGCAGCTTAGGGGGTTCCTACGGGGGGGCAGATACGCAGTATTTT
TRBJ1-4 | TRBV6-5 | - | - | CASSTDREHEKLFF | TGTGCCAGCAGTACGGACAGAGAGCATGAAAAACTGTTTTTT
TRBJ1-1 | TRBV2 | - | TRBD1 | CASSPFRQGETEAFF | TGTGCCAGCAGTCCCTTCCGACAGGGTGAAACTGAAGCTTTCTTT
TRBJ1-1 | TRBV20-1 | - | - | CSGLDAFF | TGCAGTGGCCTAGACGCTTTCTTT
TRBJ1-5 | TRBV5-1 | - | - | CASSYEANQPQHF | TGCGCCAGCAGCTACGAGGCCAATCAGCCCCAGCATTTT
TRBJ1-2 | TRBV4-1 | - | - | CASSPGGGAQGYGYTF | TGCGCCAGCAGCCCGGGTGGGGGGGCCCAAGGCTATGGCTACACCTTC
TRBJ1-5 | TRBV5-1 | few | - | CASSLGLLANQPQHF | TGCGCCAGCAGCTTGGGACTTCTAGCAAATCAGCCCCAGCATTTT
TRBJ1-6 | TRBV7-2 | - | - | CASSLRESPLHF | TGTGCCAGCAGCTTAAGAGAATCACCCCTCCACTTT
TRBJ2-7 | TRBV4-2 | - | - | CASSHRDSQTYEQYF | TGTGCCAGCAGCCATCGGGACTCCCAGACCTACGAGCAGTACTTC
TRBJ1-2 | TRBV27 | - | - | CASSLGGIHYGYTF | TGTGCCAGCAGTTTAGGGGGGATTCACTATGGCTACACCTTC
TRBJ2-7 | TRBV7-7 | - | - | CASSPSVGDEQYF | TGTGCTAGCAGCCCAAGCGTAGGAGACGAGCAGTACTTC
TRBJ1-1 | TRBV6-6 | once | TRBD1 | CASRGQELEAFF | TGTGCCAGCAGGGGACAGGAACTTGAAGCTTTCTTT
TRBJ1-1 | TRBV9 | - | - | CASSVLVGLGSEAFF | TGTGCCAGCAGCGTTCTGGTGGGGCTCGGGTCTGAAGCTTTCTTT
TRBJ2-1 | TRBV13 | - | - | CASSLGTRANEQFF | TGTGCCAGCAGCTTGGGGACAAGGGCCAATGAGCAGTTCTTC
TRBJ1-1 | TRBV2 | few | TRBD1 | CAIDRGNTEAFF | TGTGCCATCGACAGGGGGAACACTGAAGCTTTCTTT
TRBJ2-5 | TRBV7-7 | - | - | CASSLPGSQTQYF | TGTGCCAGCAGCTTACCGGGATCGCAGACCCAGTACTTC
TRBJ1-1 | TRBV4-3 | - | - | CASSQTGSTEAFF | TGCGCCAGCAGTCAAACAGGGAGCACTGAAGCTTTCTTT
TRBJ2-7 | TRBV4-3 | - | TRBD2 | CASSQDPGGGEQYF | TGCGCCAGCAGCCAAGATCCGGGCGGGGGCGAGCAGTACTTC
TRBJ1-5 | TRBV7-2 | - | - | CASSHGGLNQPQHF | TGTGCCAGCAGCCACGGGGGGTTAAATCAGCCCCAGCATTTT
TRBJ2-1 | TRBV7-9 | - | TRBD2 | CASSTGGEQFF | TGTGCCAGCAGTACGGGGGGTGAGCAGTTCTTC
TRBJ1-1 | TRBV19 | once | TRBD1 | CASSKQGLNTEAFF | TGTGCCAGTAGTAAACAGGGGTTGAACACTGAAGCTTTCTTT
TRBJ1-6 | TRBV2 | few | TRBD1 | CASSELGQDNSPLHF | TGTGCCAGCAGTGAACTGGGACAGGATAATTCACCCCTCCACTTT
TRBJ2-2 | TRBV19 | - | - | CASSITGLRENTGELFF | TGTGCCAGTAGTATAACGGGGTTGAGGGAAAACACCGGGGAGCTGTTTTTT
TRBJ2-3 | TRBV19 | few | - | CASSWGDFNTQYF | TGTGCCAGTAGTTGGGGGGACTTTAATACGCAGTATTTT
TRBJ2-3 | TRBV9 | - | TRBD2 | CASSVVVSGGSADTQYF | TGTGCCAGCAGCGTAGTAGTAAGCGGGGGTTCAGCAGATACGCAGTATTTT
TRBJ2-2 | TRBV7-9 | - | - | CASSPGMGELFF | TGTGCCAGCAGCCCAGGGATGGGGGAGCTGTTTTTT